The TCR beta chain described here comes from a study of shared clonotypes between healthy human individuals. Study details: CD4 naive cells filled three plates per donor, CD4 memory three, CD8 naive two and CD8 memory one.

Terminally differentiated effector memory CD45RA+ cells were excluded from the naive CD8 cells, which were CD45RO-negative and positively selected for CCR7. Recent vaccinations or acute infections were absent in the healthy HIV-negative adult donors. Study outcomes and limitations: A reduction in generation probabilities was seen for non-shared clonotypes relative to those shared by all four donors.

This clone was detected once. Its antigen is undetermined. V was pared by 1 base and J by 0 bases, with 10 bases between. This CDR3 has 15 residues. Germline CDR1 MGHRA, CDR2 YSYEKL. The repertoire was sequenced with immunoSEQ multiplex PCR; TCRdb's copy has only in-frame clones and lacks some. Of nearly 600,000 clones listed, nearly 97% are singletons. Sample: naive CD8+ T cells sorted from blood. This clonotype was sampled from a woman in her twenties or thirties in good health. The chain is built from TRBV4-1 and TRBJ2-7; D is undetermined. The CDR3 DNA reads TGCGCCAGCAGCCAAGTTTGGACGGACTCCTACGAGCAGTACTTC. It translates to CASSQVWTDSYEQYF.